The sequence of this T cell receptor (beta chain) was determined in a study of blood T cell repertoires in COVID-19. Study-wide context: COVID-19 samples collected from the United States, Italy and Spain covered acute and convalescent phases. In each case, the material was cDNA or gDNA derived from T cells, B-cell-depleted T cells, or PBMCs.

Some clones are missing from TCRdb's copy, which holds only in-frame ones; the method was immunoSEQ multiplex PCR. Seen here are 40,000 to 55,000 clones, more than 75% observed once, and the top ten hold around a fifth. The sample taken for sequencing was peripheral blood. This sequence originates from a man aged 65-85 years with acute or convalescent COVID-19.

CDR3 in amino acids: CSASGHWDRGTQPQHF. CDR3 DNA: TGCAGTGCTAGTGGGCATTGGGACAGGGGAACCCAGCCCCAGCATTTT. The V and J genes are TRBV20-1 and TRBJ1-5; 10 bases align to TRBD1. This CDR3 spans 16 amino acids. The germline CDR1 and CDR2 sequences are DFQATT and SNEGSKA (reference sequence). J lost 7 bases, V lost 3 bases, and 12 bases had no gene match.